Below, 16 T cell receptor beta chains from the same sample are listed, as sequenced in a study of neurological immune-mediated disorders. Using its own MiXCR run on the 5' RACE reads, TCRdb lists one record per CDR3 protein. The table includes around 49,000 distinct CDR3 sequences, about 12% detected once. Time point of the sample: longitudinal time-point 2. Sequenced sample: PBMCs. The receptor source for this set is a male donor with HTLV-1-associated myelopathy (HAM/TSP).

A few counts support this clonotype. J is TRBJ1-6 and V is TRBV2; 8 bases fit TRBD1. Per germline, CDR1 SNHLY and CDR2 FYNNEI. The CDR3 covers 13 residues. V lost 9 bases, J lost 5 bases, and 3 bases stayed unmatched. The CDR3 region has the DNA TGTGCCAGACAGGGACAGGATAATTCACCCCTCCACTTT. This encodes CARQGQDNSPLHF.

This clonotype showed up many times. V usage is TRBV2 and J usage is TRBJ1-1; D remains unclear. The CDR3 runs 13 residues. Trimming pared 5 bases from V and 0 bases from J, leaving 7 bases between. Germline V gene sequence: CDR1 SNHLY, CDR2 FYNNEI. Here the CDR3 DNA reads TGTGCCAGCAGTCCAAGTATGAACACTGAAGCTTTCTTT. This codes for CASSPSMNTEAFF. Combining the CDR3 with reference TRBV2 and TRBJ1-1 gives the whole variable domain EPEVTQTPSHQVTQMGQEVILRCVPISNHLYFYWYRQILGQKVEFLVSFYNNEISEKSEIFDDQFSVERPDGSNFTLKIRSTKLEDSAMYFCASSPSMNTEAFFGQGTRLTVV.

There are many counts of this clonotype. The V gene is TRBV5-5, the J gene TRBJ1-4; perhaps TRBD1 as D (6 bases). V was shortened by 3 bases and J by 5 bases, with 17 bases between the two germline ends. The germline CDR1 and CDR2 sequences are SGHKS and YYEKEE (reference sequence). There are 16 residues in the CDR3. The CDR3 sequence is CASSSSGRGGNEKLFF. The DNA of the CDR3 is TGTGCCAGCAGCTCCTCGGGGAGGGGGGGGAATGAAAAACTGTTTTTT.

This clonotype was seen repeatedly, ten times or more. This chain joins TRBV20-1 and TRBJ1-2; possibly TRBD1 for D (5 bases). The V end lost 5 bases, the J end lost 5 bases, and 18 bases lay between the germline ends. CDR3 length: 14 amino acids. Germline V gene data show CDR1 as DFQATT and CDR2 as SNEGSKA (reference sequence). Written as DNA, the CDR3 is TGCAGTGCTGGGGCCCATTACGGGGATTATGGCTACACCTTC. It codes for CSAGAHYGDYGYTF.

This clonotype was detected ten times or more. The chain employs TRBV3-1 and TRBJ1-1; 8 nucleotides align to TRBD1. V trimming: 3 bases; J trimming: 4 bases; junction bases outside the gene matches: 4. The CDR3 is 14 amino acids. Germline V gene sequence: CDR1 LGHDT, CDR2 YNNKEL (reference sequence). The CDR3, as DNA: TGTGCCAGCAGCCATAGCACAGGGGGCACTGAAGCTTTCTTT. This translates into CASSHSTGGTEAFF. Using reference TRBV3-1 and TRBJ1-1 for the parts outside the CDR3, the full variable domain is DTAVSQTPKYLVTQMGNDKSIKCEQNLGHDTMYWYKQDSKKFLKIMFSYNNKELIINETVPNRFSPKSPDKAHLNLHINSLELGDSAVYFCASSHSTGGTEAFFGQGTRLTVV.

The genes are TRBV6-2 or TRBV6-3 and TRBJ2-7; a weak D match, TRBD2 (5 bases). The germline V and J ends were trimmed by 7 bases and 7 bases, with 17 bases remaining between them. The CDR3 loop spans 13 amino acids. From germline, CDR1 is MNHEY and CDR2 SVGEGT. Written as DNA, the CDR3 is TGTGCCAGCAATGGGCTGGAGAGCGGTGAGCAGTACTTC. Translating it yields CASNGLESGEQYF.

This clonotype was seen at least ten times. The V gene is TRBV7-2, the J gene TRBJ2-5; D might be TRBD2 (7 bases). V lost 3 bases, J lost 1 base, and 15 bases lay in between. The CDR3 has 16 amino acids. Germline V gives CDR1 SGHTA, CDR2 FQGNSA. Here the CDR3 DNA reads TGTGCCAGCAGCTTCTTGGGGGGGGGCCCCCAAGAGACCCAGTACTTC. Translation: CASSFLGGGPQETQYF.

This clonotype was observed at least ten times. The chain combines TRBV20-1 with TRBJ2-7; the D gene could be TRBD1 or TRBD2 (5 bases each). This CDR3 region has 14 residues. The V gene's germline CDR1 is DFQATT and CDR2 SNEGSKA (reference sequence). Deletions cut 0 bases from V and 7 bases from J, with 16 bases between. This CDR3 is CSARDMATGREQYF. For the CDR3, the DNA is TGCAGTGCTAGAGATATGGCCACGGGACGGGAGCAGTACTTC.

This clonotype was detected many times. The chain combines TRBV27 with TRBJ1-1, with D tentatively TRBD1 (5 bases). Trimming left V 7 bases short and J 1 base short, with 19 bases between. Germline assignment: CDR1 MNHEY and CDR2 SMNVEV (reference sequence). This CDR3 is built from 16 residues. As DNA, the CDR3 is TGTGCCAGCAACAATTTGGGCAGGGCGGGGAACACTGAAGCTTTCTTT. Protein: CASNNLGRAGNTEAFF.

On this clonotype itself: This sequence may be a read error, since a much larger clone differs from it by one base. The chain recombines TRBV9 with TRBJ2-5; D is uncertain. V shed 4 bases and J shed 0 bases, with 10 bases lying between them. Germline V gene data show CDR1 as SGDLS and CDR2 as YYNGEE. This CDR3 region has 14 residues. CDR3 amino acids: CASSRESYQETQYF. The DNA for the CDR3 is TGTGCCAGCAGCCGCGAAAGCTACCAAGAGACCCAGTACTTC.

Many counts were recorded for this clonotype. The rearrangement uses TRBV7-2 and TRBJ1-6; D is unclear. This CDR3 is 12 amino acids long. Trimming cost V 5 bases and J 7 bases, with 6 bases left between them. CDR1 and CDR2 from the germline V gene are SGHTA and FQGNSA. CDR3 in DNA: TGTGCCAGCAGCCGACACAATTCACCCCTCCACTTT. This codes for CASSRHNSPLHF.

This clonotype was recorded many times. J is TRBJ2-1 and V is TRBV7-3, with D perhaps matching TRBD1 (5 bases). V was shortened by 5 bases and J by 0 bases, with 8 bases between the two germline ends. The germline V gene encodes CDR1 SGHTA and CDR2 FQGTGA. This CDR3 spans 14 amino acids. The CDR3 is CASSRDSSYNEQFF. CDR3 nucleotides: TGTGCCAGCAGCCGAGACAGCTCCTACAATGAGCAGTTCTTC.

This clonotype showed up many times. J is TRBJ2-5 and V is TRBV5-6; D is perhaps TRBD1 (5 bases). Germline V gives CDR1 SGHDT, CDR2 YYEEEE. V lost 0 bases and J 2 bases, leaving 5 bases between the germline ends. The CDR3 extends over 13 amino acids. This chain's CDR3 is CASSLGQQETQYF. Here the CDR3 DNA reads TGTGCCAGCAGCTTGGGACAGCAAGAGACCCAGTACTTC.

There are many counts of this clonotype. The J gene is TRBJ2-3, the V gene TRBV7-3; D ambiguous. The CDR3 has 13 amino acids. CDR1 is SGHTA and CDR2 is FQGTGA in the germline V gene. V was pared by 5 bases and J by 2 bases, with 8 bases between. CDR3 coding DNA: TGTGCCAGCAGCGGAAGGAACACAGATACGCAGTATTTT. It codes for CASSGRNTDTQYF.

This clonotype was recorded many times. This chain joins TRBV20-1 and TRBJ2-5; 7 nucleotides agree with TRBD2. The germline CDR1 and CDR2 sequences are DFQATT and SNEGSKA (reference sequence). CDR3 length: 15 amino acids. Unmatched junction bases numbered 13, after V lost 6 bases and J lost 3 bases. The CDR3 is CSARRSGGWKETQYF. DNA for the CDR3: TGCAGTGCCCGTCGGTCCGGGGGGTGGAAAGAGACCCAGTACTTC.

For this clonotype: Just one base apart from a much larger clone, this may be a read error. This rearrangement joins TRBV9 to TRBJ2-2; D unresolved. Germline-derived CDR1 and CDR2 are SGDLS and YYNGEE. This CDR3 has 14 residues. The CDR3, as DNA: TGTGCCAACAGCGTAGTACGGTGTACCGGGGAGCTGTTTTTT. This encodes CANSVVRCTGELFF.